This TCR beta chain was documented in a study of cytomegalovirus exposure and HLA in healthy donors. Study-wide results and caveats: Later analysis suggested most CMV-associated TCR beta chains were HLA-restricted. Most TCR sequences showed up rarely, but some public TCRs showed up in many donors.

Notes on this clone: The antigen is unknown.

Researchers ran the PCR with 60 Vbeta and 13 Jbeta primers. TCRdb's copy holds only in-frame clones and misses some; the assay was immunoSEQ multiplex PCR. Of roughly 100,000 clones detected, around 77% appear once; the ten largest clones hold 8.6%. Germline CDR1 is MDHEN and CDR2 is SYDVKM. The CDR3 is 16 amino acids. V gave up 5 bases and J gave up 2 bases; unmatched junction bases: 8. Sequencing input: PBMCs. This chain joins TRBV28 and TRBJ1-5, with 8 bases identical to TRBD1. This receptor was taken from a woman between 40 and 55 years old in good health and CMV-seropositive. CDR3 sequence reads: CASSPRTGTGNQPQHF. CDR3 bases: TGTGCCAGCAGTCCCAGGACAGGGACAGGCAATCAGCCCCAGCATTTT.